The clone carrying this TCR beta chain was seen at least ten times. Its antigen is currently unknown. This CDR3 comprises 15 residues. The record originates from a study of neurological immune-mediated disorders. Overall study findings and caveats: No link was found between any clinical or MRI feature and the multiple sclerosis repertoire cluster. The most TCR clonal expansion was seen in HTLV-1-associated myelopathy, and the least was seen in multiple sclerosis, which fell below healthy controls.

Where libraries were unsorted, they were derived from 2 million PBMCs stored at -80 degrees C. Via MiXCR, TCRdb re-called the 5' RACE reads, giving one row per CDR3 protein. This sample has about 19,000 distinct CDR3 sequences, with roughly 2.6% found just once. The TCR sequence derives from a woman aged 18-29 years with multiple sclerosis. The sequencing sample was made of PBMCs. This chain uses TRBV21-1 with TRBJ2-2; the DNA was not used to check the table's D call, TRBD2. TRBV21-1 is a pseudogene segment. In DNA, the CDR3 is TGTGCCAGCAGGGCCCAGTGTAATTCTGAGCAGGAGCTGTTTTTT. This gives the protein CASRAQCNSEQELFF.